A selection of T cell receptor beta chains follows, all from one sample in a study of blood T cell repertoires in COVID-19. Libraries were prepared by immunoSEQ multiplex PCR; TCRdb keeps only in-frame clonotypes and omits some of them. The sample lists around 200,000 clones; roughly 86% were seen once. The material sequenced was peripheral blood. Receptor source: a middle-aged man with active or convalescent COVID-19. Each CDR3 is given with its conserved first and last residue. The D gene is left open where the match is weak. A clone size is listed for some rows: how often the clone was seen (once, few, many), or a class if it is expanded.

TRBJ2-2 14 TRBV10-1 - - TGCGCCAGCAGTGACCCGGGTAGGACCGGGGAGCTGTTTTTT CASSDPGRTGELFF
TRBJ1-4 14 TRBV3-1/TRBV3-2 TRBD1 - TGTGCCAGCAGCCAGGGACAGGGTGCGGAAAAACTGTTTTTT CASSQGQGAEKLFF
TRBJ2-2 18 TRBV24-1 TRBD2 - TGTGCCACCAGTCGGGCCGACTGGACTAGAGCTAACACCGGGGAGCTGTTTTTT CATSRADWTRANTGELFF
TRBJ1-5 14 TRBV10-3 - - TGTGCCACTCAAGCCCATACGAGCAATCAGCCCCAGCATTTT CATQAHTSNQPQHF
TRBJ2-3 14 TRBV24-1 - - TGTGCCACCGCCGGGGAGGGGGTGTGGGATACGCAGTATTTT CATAGEGVWDTQYF
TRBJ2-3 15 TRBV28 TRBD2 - TGTGCCTCCTCCATAGCGGGGGCCCGCACAGATACGCAGTATTTT CASSIAGARTDTQYF
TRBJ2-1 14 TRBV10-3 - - TGTGCCATCAGTGAGCTTCTCGAGGGCAATGAGCAGTTCTTC CAISELLEGNEQFF
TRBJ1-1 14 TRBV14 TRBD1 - TGTGCCAGCAGCCCCTGGACAGGACGGAGTGAAGCTTTCTTT CASSPWTGRSEAFF
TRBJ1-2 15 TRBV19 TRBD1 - TGTGCCAGTCAAGCATCCCGGGACAGGGGGGGTGGCTACACCTTC CASQASRDRGGGYTF
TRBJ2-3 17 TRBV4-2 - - TGTGCCAGCAGCCTAACCAACGTGGGGAGCGGTACAGATACGCAGTATTTT CASSLTNVGSGTDTQYF
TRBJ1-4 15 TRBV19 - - TGTGCCAGTAGTGTCCGACTGACGACTAATGAAAAACTGTTTTTT CASSVRLTTNEKLFF
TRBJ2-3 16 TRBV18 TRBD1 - TGTGCCAGCTCACCACCGGTACAGGGGGCTTCAGATACGCAGTATTTT CASSPPVQGASDTQYF
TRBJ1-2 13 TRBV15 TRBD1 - TGTGCCACCAGCACGGACAGGACGTATGGCTACACCTTC CATSTDRTYGYTF
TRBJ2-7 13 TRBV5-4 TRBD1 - TGTGCCAGCAGCTACAGGGGATCCTACGAGCAGTACTTC CASSYRGSYEQYF
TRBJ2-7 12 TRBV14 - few TGTGCCAGCAGCCAGGGGCGCGACAAGCAGTACTTC CASSQGRDKQYF
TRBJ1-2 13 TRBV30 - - TGTGCCTGGAGGGCGGGGGTGGCCTATGGCTACACCTTC CAWRAGVAYGYTF
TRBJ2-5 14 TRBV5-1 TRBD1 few TGCGCCAGCATGACCGGACAGGGAAAAGAGACCCAGTACTTC CASMTGQGKETQYF
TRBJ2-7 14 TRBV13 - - TGTGCCAGCAGCCCAGGACAGCCCTCCTACGAGCAGTACTTC CASSPGQPSYEQYF
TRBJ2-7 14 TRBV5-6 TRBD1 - TGTGCCAGCAGCTTGACGACAGGGGCGGGCGAGCAGTACTTC CASSLTTGAGEQYF